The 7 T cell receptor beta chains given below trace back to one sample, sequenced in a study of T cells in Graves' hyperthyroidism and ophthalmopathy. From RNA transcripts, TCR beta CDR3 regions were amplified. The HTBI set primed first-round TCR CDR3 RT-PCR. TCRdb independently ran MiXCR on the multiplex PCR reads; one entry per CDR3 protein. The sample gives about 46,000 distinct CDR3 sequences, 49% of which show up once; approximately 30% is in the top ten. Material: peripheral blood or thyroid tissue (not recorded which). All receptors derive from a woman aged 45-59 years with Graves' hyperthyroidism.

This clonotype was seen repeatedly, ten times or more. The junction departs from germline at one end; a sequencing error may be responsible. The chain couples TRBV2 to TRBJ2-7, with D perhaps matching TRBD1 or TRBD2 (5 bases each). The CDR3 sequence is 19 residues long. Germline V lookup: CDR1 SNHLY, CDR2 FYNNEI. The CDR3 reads CAISEPYSAGTIYTYEQYF. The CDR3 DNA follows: TGTGCCATCAGTGAACCGTACTCCGCCGGGACCATATACACCTACGAGCAGTACTTC.

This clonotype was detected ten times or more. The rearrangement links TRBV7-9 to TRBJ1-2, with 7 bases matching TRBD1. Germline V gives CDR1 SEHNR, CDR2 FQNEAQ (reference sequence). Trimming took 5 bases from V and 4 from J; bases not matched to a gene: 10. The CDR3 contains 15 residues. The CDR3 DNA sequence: TGTGCCAGCAGCACGATACAGGGGAACGGCTATGGCTACACCTTC. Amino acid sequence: CASSTIQGNGYGYTF.

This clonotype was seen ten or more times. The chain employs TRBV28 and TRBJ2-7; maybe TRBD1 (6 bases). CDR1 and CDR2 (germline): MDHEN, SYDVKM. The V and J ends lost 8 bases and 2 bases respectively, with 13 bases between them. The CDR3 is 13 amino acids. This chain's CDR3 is CASGDTGTYEQYF. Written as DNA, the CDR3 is TGTGCCAGCGGCGATACAGGGACCTACGAGCAGTACTTC.

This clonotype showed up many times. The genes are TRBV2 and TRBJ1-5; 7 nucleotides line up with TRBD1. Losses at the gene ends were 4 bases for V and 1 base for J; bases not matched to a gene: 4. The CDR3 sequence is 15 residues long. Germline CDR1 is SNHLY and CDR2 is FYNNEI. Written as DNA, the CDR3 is TGTGCCAGCAGTGGGGCAGGGGGAAGCAATCAGCCCCAGCATTTT. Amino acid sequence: CASSGAGGSNQPQHF.

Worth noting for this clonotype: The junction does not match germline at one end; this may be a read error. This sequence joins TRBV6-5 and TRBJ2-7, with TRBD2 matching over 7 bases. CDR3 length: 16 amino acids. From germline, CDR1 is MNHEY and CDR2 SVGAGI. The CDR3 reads CASSKRAGRVGYGQYF. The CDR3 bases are TGTGCCAGCAGTAAACGGGCAGGGAGGGTCGGATACGGGCAGTACTTC.

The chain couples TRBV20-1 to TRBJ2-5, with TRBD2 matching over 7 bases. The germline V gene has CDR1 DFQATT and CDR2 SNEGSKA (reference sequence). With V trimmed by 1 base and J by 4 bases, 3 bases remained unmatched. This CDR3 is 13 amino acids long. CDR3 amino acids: CSARGREVETQYF. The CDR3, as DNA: TGCAGTGCTAGAGGCCGGGAGGTAGAGACCCAGTACTTC.

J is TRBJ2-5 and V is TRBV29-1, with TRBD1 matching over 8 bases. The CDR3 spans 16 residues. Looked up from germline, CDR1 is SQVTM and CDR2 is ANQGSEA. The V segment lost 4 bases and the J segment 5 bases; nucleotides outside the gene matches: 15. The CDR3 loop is CSVGNDRRDRRETQYF. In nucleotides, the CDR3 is TGCAGCGTTGGAAACGATCGTAGGGACAGGAGGGAGACCCAGTACTTC. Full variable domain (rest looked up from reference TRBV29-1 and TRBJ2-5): SAVISQKPSRDICQRGTSLTIQCQVDSQVTMMFWYRQQPGQSLTLIATANQGSEATYESGFVIDKFPISRPNLTFSTLTVSNMSPEDSSIYLCSVGNDRRDRRETQYFGPGTRLLVL.